This T cell receptor beta chain emerged from a study of sequential checkpoint blockade in melanoma. Turning to the study itself: Arm A got nivolumab then ipilimumab; arm B the reverse, 1:1. Both treatment sequences were followed by maintenance nivolumab.

Clones were sequenced by immunoSEQ multiplex PCR, and TCRdb holds only the in-frame ones, with some missing. The sample carries about 21,000 clones, 65% to 85% recorded once. Germline-derived CDR1 and CDR2 are LNHDA and SQIVND (reference sequence). The CDR3 sequence is 14 residues long. The V segment lost 5 bases and the J segment 3 bases; nucleotides outside the gene matches: 7. This clone was detected only a few times. Treatment: randomized to nivolumab then ipilimumab (arm A) or the reverse (arm B). No patient had prior DNA-damaging chemotherapy. PBMC sorting kept live CD3+CD8+ cells without CD19 or CD56.

This TCR derives from a human donor with melanoma. This specimen was CD8+ T cells sorted from blood (inferred from file names), taken from a patient given nivolumab and ipilimumab in sequence. The rearrangement uses TRBV19 and TRBJ2-7, with 7 bases lining up with TRBD1. The CDR3 loop is CASSVRDSHYEQYF. The CDR3 bases are TGTGCCAGTAGTGTCAGGGACAGCCACTACGAGCAGTACTTC. The full variable domain, in which reference TRBV19 and TRBJ2-7 provide the parts outside the CDR3, is DGGITQSPKYLFRKEGQNVTLSCEQNLNHDAMYWYRQDPGQGLRLIYYSQIVNDFQKGDIAEGYSVSREKKESFPLTVTSAQKNPTAFYLCASSVRDSHYEQYFGPGTRLTVT.